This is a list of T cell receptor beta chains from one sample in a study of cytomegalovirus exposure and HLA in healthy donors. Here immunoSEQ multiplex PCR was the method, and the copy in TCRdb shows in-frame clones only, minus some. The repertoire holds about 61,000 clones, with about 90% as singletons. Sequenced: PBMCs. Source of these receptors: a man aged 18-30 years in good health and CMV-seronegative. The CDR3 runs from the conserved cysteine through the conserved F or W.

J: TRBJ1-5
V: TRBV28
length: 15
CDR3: CASSLSGFAGQPQHF

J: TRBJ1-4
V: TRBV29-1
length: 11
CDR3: CSATTNEKLFF

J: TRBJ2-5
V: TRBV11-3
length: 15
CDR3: CASSATQGSGETQYF

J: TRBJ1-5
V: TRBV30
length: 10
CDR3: CAWSVRLQHF

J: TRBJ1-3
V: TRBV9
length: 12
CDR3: CASSVDRNTIYF

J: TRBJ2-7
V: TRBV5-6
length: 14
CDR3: CASSPGRPSYEQYF

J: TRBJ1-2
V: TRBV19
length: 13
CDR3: CASRTAVNYGYTF

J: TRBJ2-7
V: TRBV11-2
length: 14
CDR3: CASSFDRGRYEQYF

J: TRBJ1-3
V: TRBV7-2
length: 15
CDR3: CASSPSTGDGNTIYF

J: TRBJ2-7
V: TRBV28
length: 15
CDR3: CASSRARDSFYEQYF

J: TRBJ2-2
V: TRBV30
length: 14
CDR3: CAWSVGQGAGELFF

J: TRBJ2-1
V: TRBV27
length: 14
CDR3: CASSFGTGHNEQFF

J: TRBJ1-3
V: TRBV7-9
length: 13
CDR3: CASSFGSGNTIYF

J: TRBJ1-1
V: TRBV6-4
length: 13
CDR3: CASSSGENTEAFF

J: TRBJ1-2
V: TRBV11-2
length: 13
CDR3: CASSFGGTDGYTF

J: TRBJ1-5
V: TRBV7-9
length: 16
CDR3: CASSSVGQGAFQPQHF

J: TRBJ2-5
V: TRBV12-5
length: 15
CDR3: CASGTDRDGQETQYF

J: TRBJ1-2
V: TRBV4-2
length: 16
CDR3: CASSQIQGSRWYGYTF

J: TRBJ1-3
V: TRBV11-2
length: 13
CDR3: CASSLDGLNTIYF

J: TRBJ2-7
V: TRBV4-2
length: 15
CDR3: CASRTSSGGTGEQYF

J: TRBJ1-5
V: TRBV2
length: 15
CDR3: CASSEARRLDQPQHF

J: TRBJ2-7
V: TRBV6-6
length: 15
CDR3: CASSYSKGDSGEQYF

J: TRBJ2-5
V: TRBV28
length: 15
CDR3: CASSPLSGGGKTQYF